This entry describes one T cell receptor (beta chain). Distinct nucleotide sequences in the sample also encode this CDR3. V lost 4 bases to trimming and J lost 2 bases, with 8 bases between them. This CDR3 has 13 residues. Germline V CDR1 and CDR2: SNHLY, FYNNEI. These data originate in a study of blood T cell repertoires in COVID-19. Study-wide context: PBMCs, B-cell-depleted T cells, or T cells were the source of the cDNA or gDNA that made up the material.

Only in-frame clones appear in the TCRdb table, and some are missing; sequencing was by immunoSEQ multiplex PCR. This sample yields fewer than 250,000 clones, of which roughly 82% are seen a single time; 4.7% belongs to the top ten. Sequenced: peripheral blood. This sequence originates from a woman aged 70-85 years with acute or convalescent COVID-19. The V call is TRBV2, the J call TRBJ1-2; a weak D match, TRBD1 (6 bases). Here the CDR3 DNA reads TGTGCCAGCAGTGGACAGGCAAACTATGGCTACACCTTC. Amino acids: CASSGQANYGYTF.